This T cell receptor (beta chain) originates from a study of blood T cells in healthy people across ages. Through a sample-barcoded 5' primer and a J-beta primer mix, a second PCR was run for 7 to 11 cycles. A single record per CDR3 protein comes from TCRdb applying MiXCR to the 5' RACE reads. The sample includes about a million distinct CDR3 sequences, approximately 49% of them seen just once. In germline, CDR1 is SGHRS, CDR2 YFSETQ. The V and J ends lost 3 bases and 9 bases, in that order; junction bases with no gene match: 10. The CDR3 has 16 residues. Sample: blood. The V gene is TRBV5-1, the J gene TRBJ2-1; 12 bases map to TRBD1. This clonotype originated in a man aged 30 to 45 in good health. The CDR3 spells CASSWLGTGGHSEQFF. The CDR3 DNA sequence: TGCGCCAGCAGCTGGCTCGGGACAGGGGGCCACAGTGAGCAGTTCTTC.